These 27 T cell receptor beta chains came from one sample sequenced in a study of T cell changes during pregnancy in multiple sclerosis. TCRdb's table, derived via immunoSEQ multiplex PCR, lists solely in-frame clones and lacks some. The data hold about 120,000 clones, with under 95% observed a single time. Source: peripheral blood, taken before pregnancy. All receptors come from a female donor with multiple sclerosis, enrolled in a pregnancy study.

V gene TRBV5-4 combines with J gene TRBJ2-3; tentative D call: TRBD1 (5 bases). This CDR3 spans 14 amino acids. Germline values: CDR1 SGHNT, CDR2 YYREEE (reference sequence). Deletions cut 9 bases from V and 1 base from J, with 15 bases between. In nucleotides, the CDR3 is TGTGCCACCCAGCAAGGGGTGGGCACAGATACGCAGTATTTT. The encoded protein is CATQQGVGTDTQYF.

This chain uses TRBV7-9 with TRBJ2-7, with D tentatively TRBD1 (6 bases). This CDR3 comprises 14 residues. Germline loops: CDR1 SEHNR, CDR2 FQNEAQ (reference sequence). The V gene lost 5 bases and the J gene lost 2 bases, with 13 bases spanning the gap. The CDR3 DNA reads TGTGCCAGCAGCCCCGGGACATCGACCTACGAGCAGTACTTC. Protein product: CASSPGTSTYEQYF.

The V and J genes are TRBV11-2 and TRBJ2-1, with TRBD1 matching 7 bases. The CDR3 consists of 17 residues. Germline lookup yields CDR1 SGHAT and CDR2 FQNNGV. V was pared by 1 base and J by 1 base, with 7 bases of the junction left unmatched. The CDR3 sequence is CASSLALATGSYNEQFF. DNA of the CDR3: TGTGCCAGCAGCTTAGCTTTGGCGACAGGGTCCTACAATGAGCAGTTCTTC. Variable domain in full (rest from reference TRBV11-2 and TRBJ2-1): EAGVAQSPRYKIIEKRQSVAFWCNPISGHATLYWYQQILGQGPKLLIQFQNNGVVDDSQLPKDRFSAERLKGVDSTLKIQPAKLEDSAVYLCASSLALATGSYNEQFFGPGTRLTVL.

This chain links TRBV5-4 with TRBJ2-7; TRBD1 agrees at 9 bases. With V trimmed by 4 bases and J by 4 bases, 6 bases remained unmatched. The length of the CDR3 is 14 residues. Germline CDR1 and CDR2: SGHNT and YYREEE (reference sequence). In DNA, the CDR3 is TGTGCCAGCAGCACCGGGACAGGGAGATACGAGCAGTACTTC. Translated, it gives CASSTGTGRYEQYF.

The chain combines TRBV7-3 with TRBJ2-1; 9 bases match TRBD2. Looked up from germline, CDR1 is SGHTA and CDR2 is FQGTGA. The V and J ends lost 1 base and 7 bases, in that order; junction bases with no gene match: 5. This CDR3 spans 15 amino acids. CDR3 region: CASSLIAGEANEQFF. Written as DNA, the CDR3 is TGTGCCAGCAGCTTAATAGCGGGAGAGGCTAATGAGCAGTTCTTC. The complete variable domain, with remaining parts taken from reference TRBV7-3 and TRBJ2-1, reads GAGVSQTPSNKVTEKGKYVELRCDPISGHTALYWYRQSLGQGPEFLIYFQGTGAADDSGLPNDRFFAVRPEGSVSTLKIQRTERGDSAVYLCASSLIAGEANEQFFGPGTRLTVL.

In DNA, the CDR3 is TGTGCCAGCAGGACTAGCGGGAGGCAAAATACGCAGTATTTT. The encoded protein is CASRTSGRQNTQYF. The rearrangement joins TRBV6-1 to TRBJ2-3, with 13 bases that match TRBD2. The CDR3 totals 14 residues. Germline V gives CDR1 MNHNS, CDR2 SASEGT. The V gene end was trimmed by 6 bases and the J gene end by 7 bases; junction bases not matched to a gene: 4.

V usage is TRBV28 and J usage is TRBJ2-7; 7 positions agree with TRBD2. The CDR3 is 14 residues long. After removal of 1 base from V and 6 bases from J, the junction contained 6 bases not matched to a gene. Germline CDR1 and CDR2: MDHEN and SYDVKM. Written as DNA, the CDR3 is TGTGCCAGCAGTTTATCTCTAGCGGCGTCCGAGCAGTACTTC. This gives the protein CASSLSLAASEQYF.

This clone was found a few times. The chain combines TRBV19 with TRBJ1-4; TRBD1 agrees at 7 bases. V shed 7 bases and J 5 bases; nucleotides not matched to a gene: 4. Germline loops: CDR1 LNHDA, CDR2 SQIVND (reference sequence). The CDR3 length is 13 residues. The CDR3 loop is CASTRQGNEKLFF. As DNA, the CDR3 is TGTGCCAGTACGAGACAGGGCAATGAAAAACTGTTTTTT.

The chain carries TRBV9 and TRBJ1-5; TRBD1 matches 10 bases. J gave up 4 bases and V 4 bases, and 5 bases lay outside the gene matches. CDR1 and CDR2 (germline): SGDLS, YYNGEE. The CDR3 extends over 15 amino acids. This chain's CDR3 is CASSPTDRGNQPQHF. The CDR3 DNA is TGTGCCAGCAGCCCCACGGACAGGGGGAATCAGCCCCAGCATTTT. Supplemented by reference TRBV9 and TRBJ1-5, the full variable domain reads DSGVTQTPKHLITATGQRVTLRCSPRSGDLSVYWYQQSLDQGLQFLIQYYNGEERAKGNILERFSAQQFPDLHSELNLSSLELGDSALYFCASSPTDRGNQPQHFGDGTRLSIL.

The rearrangement joins TRBV6-5 to TRBJ1-5; 11 bases are a match to TRBD1. V lost 5 bases and J lost 8; bases outside the gene matches: 5. Germline CDR1 reads MNHEY; CDR2 reads SVGAGI. The CDR3 has 14 residues. DNA for the CDR3: TGTGCCAGCAGTCAAGGGACAGGGGGGAAGCCCCAGCATTTT. Translating it yields CASSQGTGGKPQHF.

This chain joins TRBV11-2 and TRBJ2-1, with D unresolved. Trimming left V 1 base short and J 2 bases short, with 9 bases between. The length of the CDR3 is 15 residues. Germline V gene lookup returns CDR1 SGHAT and CDR2 FQNNGV. Written as DNA, the CDR3 is TGTGCCAGCAGCTTAGCGCAGTTCCCCTACAATGAGCAGTTCTTC. Encoded protein: CASSLAQFPYNEQFF.

V gene TRBV19 combines with J gene TRBJ2-1, with 7 bases that match TRBD2. The CDR3 is 15 residues long. The V and J ends lost 6 bases and 4 bases, in that order; junction bases with no gene match: 9. Germline assignment: CDR1 LNHDA and CDR2 SQIVND (reference sequence). The CDR3 loop reads CASSPTGRWYNEQFF. The CDR3 DNA follows: TGTGCCAGTAGCCCCACCGGGAGGTGGTACAATGAGCAGTTCTTC.

J is TRBJ2-1 and V is TRBV6-1; 10 bases line up with TRBD2. Germline values: CDR1 MNHNS, CDR2 SASEGT. There are 15 residues in the CDR3. Unmatched junction bases numbered 5, after V lost 7 bases and J lost 2 bases. CDR3: CASKSSGGAYNEQFF. In DNA, the CDR3 is TGTGCCAGCAAATCGAGCGGGGGGGCCTACAATGAGCAGTTCTTC.

The chain joins TRBV5-6 to TRBJ1-2; 9 nucleotides match TRBD1. There are 15 residues in the CDR3. V lost 4 bases to trimming and J lost 4 bases; unmatched junction nucleotides: 8. Germline loops: CDR1 SGHDT, CDR2 YYEEEE. CDR3 sequence (DNA): TGTGCCAGCAGCCCTCCCGGACAGGGGATCTATGGCTACACCTTC. Translated: CASSPPGQGIYGYTF.

The chain has TRBV6-1 and TRBJ2-7; the D gene is possibly TRBD2 (6 bases). Germline V CDR1 and CDR2: MNHNS, SASEGT. Between the trimmed V and J ends, which lost 1 base and 4 bases, there was a span of 14 bases. The length of the CDR3 is 15 residues. In DNA form, the CDR3 reads TGTGCCAGCAGTGAAGTTAAGGGACTCTATTACGAGCAGTACTTC. Protein sequence: CASSEVKGLYYEQYF.

This chain links TRBV7-3 with TRBJ2-1, with TRBD2 matching over 8 bases. CDR1 and CDR2 from the germline V gene are SGHTA and FQGTGA. The ends lost 2 bases at V and 6 bases at J; junction bases unmatched: 6. This CDR3 is built from 15 residues. The CDR3 loop reads CASSLDGLAFNEQFF. The CDR3 bases are TGTGCCAGCAGCTTAGACGGACTAGCTTTCAATGAGCAGTTCTTC.

V usage is TRBV5-4 and J usage is TRBJ1-2; tentatively, D is TRBD1 (6 bases). Deletions cut 2 bases from V and 1 base from J, with 12 bases between. Germline CDR1 and CDR2: SGHNT and YYREEE (reference sequence). The CDR3 sequence is 15 residues long. The CDR3 here is CASSFGDILNYGYTF. The CDR3 bases are TGTGCCAGCAGCTTCGGGGACATACTTAACTATGGCTACACCTTC.

This sequence joins TRBV7-9 and TRBJ1-2; tentative D call: TRBD1 (6 bases). The V gene lost 8 bases and the J gene lost 3 bases, with 19 bases spanning the gap. Germline V lookup: CDR1 SEHNR, CDR2 FQNEAQ (reference sequence). The CDR3 covers 15 residues. For the CDR3, the DNA is TGTGCCAGCCCACACGCCCAGGGGATGGACTATGGCTACACCTTC. Translated: CASPHAQGMDYGYTF.

The rearrangement uses TRBV11-1 and TRBJ2-5; 10 bases line up with TRBD2. Germline values: CDR1 SGHAT, CDR2 FQDESV (reference sequence). This CDR3 comprises 16 residues. The V and J ends lost 6 bases and 0 bases, in that order; junction bases with no gene match: 7. The CDR3 sequence: CASRELAGAYQETQYF. DNA of the CDR3: TGTGCCAGCAGGGAGCTAGCGGGAGCGTACCAAGAGACCCAGTACTTC.

This clone has only one observation. The rearrangement links TRBV27 to TRBJ1-2, with 9 bases fitting TRBD1. This CDR3 contains 17 residues. Per germline, CDR1 MNHEY and CDR2 SMNVEV (reference sequence). Trimming removed 2 bases from V and 6 bases from J; junction bases left unmatched: 13. The CDR3 nucleotides are TGTGCCAGCAGTTTAAAGTCCACGCGGGACAGGGCGGATGGCTACACCTTC. The encoded protein is CASSLKSTRDRADGYTF.

V and J are TRBV7-3 and TRBJ2-1, with D possibly matching TRBD2 (7 bases). This CDR3 comprises 16 residues. Trimming shortened V by 5 bases and J by 7 bases, and 21 bases separated the two germline ends. Germline V gene lookup returns CDR1 SGHTA and CDR2 FQGTGA. CDR3 loop: CASSPLPSGGGNEQFF. The CDR3 nucleotides read TGTGCCAGCAGCCCCCTGCCTAGCGGAGGGGGGAATGAGCAGTTCTTC.

The chain carries TRBV5-1 and TRBJ1-4; 9 bases are a match to TRBD1. Trimming at V came to 5 bases and at J to 0 bases, leaving 8 bases not matched to a gene. From germline, CDR1 is SGHRS and CDR2 YFSETQ. The CDR3 sequence is 17 residues long. The DNA for the CDR3 is TGCGCCAGCAGTTTAGGGACAGGGATTACAACTAATGAAAAACTGTTTTTT. Its translation is CASSLGTGITTNEKLFF.

V usage is TRBV9 and J usage is TRBJ1-6, with D hard to call. With 2 bases removed from V and 10 bases from J, the gap between germline ends came to 13 bases. The CDR3 length is 14 residues. Germline loops: CDR1 SGDLS, CDR2 YYNGEE. The chain's CDR3 is CASSVRDEWSPLHF. As DNA, the CDR3 is TGTGCCAGCAGCGTCCGCGATGAGTGGTCACCCCTCCACTTT.

The chain links TRBV2 to TRBJ2-7; 8 positions match TRBD2. The CDR3 loop spans 14 amino acids. Per the germline V gene, CDR1 is SNHLY and CDR2 is FYNNEI. V was pared by 5 bases and J by 6 bases, with 9 bases of the junction left unmatched. For the CDR3, the DNA is TGTGCCAGCAGTCCACGGGGGGGGATGGCCGAGCAGTACTTC. As protein: CASSPRGGMAEQYF.

This chain uses TRBV5-5 with TRBJ2-3; 12 bases agree with TRBD2. V shed 4 bases, J shed 3 bases, and the junction held 6 bases outside the gene matches. Looked up from germline, CDR1 is SGHKS and CDR2 is YYEKEE (reference sequence). This CDR3 is 16 amino acids long. CDR3 region: CASSTGLAGLTDTQYF. The CDR3 DNA reads as TGTGCCAGCAGCACCGGACTAGCGGGGCTTACAGATACGCAGTATTTT.

V is TRBV6-5 and J is TRBJ2-3, with 8 bases lining up with TRBD2. This CDR3 has 16 residues. The germline CDR1 and CDR2 sequences are MNHEY and SVGAGI. The junction had 9 bases not matched to a gene; V was cut back by 2 bases and J by 5 bases. The CDR3 region is CASSYQAGGGIDTQYF. In nucleotides, the CDR3 is TGTGCCAGCAGTTACCAGGCGGGGGGCGGGATAGATACGCAGTATTTT.

CDR3 region: CASSFPGGYQETQYF. CDR3 nucleotides: TGTGCCAGCAGCTTCCCCGGAGGTTACCAAGAGACCCAGTACTTC. This rearrangement joins TRBV7-3 to TRBJ2-5; the D gene is possibly TRBD2 (5 bases). There are 15 residues in the CDR3. Trimming shortened V by 3 bases and J by 0 bases, and 11 bases separated the two germline ends. The germline CDR1 and CDR2 sequences are SGHTA and FQGTGA.